These 14 T cell receptor beta chains share one sample of origin, sequenced in a study of OX40 agonist ivuxolimab in advanced cancers. The data were produced by immunoSEQ multiplex PCR, yet TCRdb's version contains in-frame clones alone and is incomplete. Here the sample spans about 110,000 clones, 90% being singletons. The material was CD4+ or CD8+ T cells sorted from blood, obtained in a trial of the OX40 agonist ivuxolimab. These receptors originate from an adult with an advanced solid tumor such as melanoma, head and neck, liver or kidney cancer.

The chain uses TRBV7-2 and TRBJ2-3, with TRBD2 identical over 8 bases. The germline V gene encodes CDR1 SGHTA and CDR2 FQGNSA. With V trimmed by 4 bases and J by 2 bases, 5 bases remained unmatched. CDR3 length: 15 residues. The CDR3: CASSWRGVSTDTQYF. The CDR3 DNA reads as TGTGCCAGCAGCTGGCGGGGGGTCTCCACAGATACGCAGTATTTT.

The rearrangement joins TRBV10-2 to TRBJ1-5; D is undetermined. The V gene lost 4 bases and the J gene lost 4 bases, with 11 bases spanning the gap. Germline loops: CDR1 WSHSY, CDR2 SAAADI. The length of the CDR3 is 14 residues. The CDR3 loop reads CASSVPGENQPQHF. In DNA, the CDR3 is TGCGCCAGCAGTGTCCCGGGTGAGAATCAGCCCCAGCATTTT.

There are a few counts of this clone. The chain uses TRBV19 and TRBJ1-5; D possibly corresponds to TRBD1 (6 bases). The germline V gene has CDR1 LNHDA and CDR2 SQIVND (reference sequence). The CDR3 spans 13 residues. Trimming pared 1 base from V and 7 bases from J, leaving 8 bases between. This CDR3 reads CASSIGGGQPQHF. DNA of the CDR3: TGTGCCAGTAGTATAGGTGGGGGCCAGCCCCAGCATTTT.

This chain uses TRBV28 with TRBJ1-2; 8 bases are a match to TRBD1. The CDR3 has 15 residues. The germline V gene encodes CDR1 MDHEN and CDR2 SYDVKM. Trimming at V came to 0 bases and at J to 7 bases, leaving 7 bases not matched to a gene. The CDR3 spells CASSLWEGQGRGYTF. The CDR3 DNA reads as TGTGCCAGCAGTTTATGGGAAGGACAGGGACGTGGCTACACCTTC.

This rearrangement joins TRBV10-2 to TRBJ2-7; TRBD2 matches at 8 bases. V shed 7 bases and J 0 bases; nucleotides not matched to a gene: 11. Germline V gene sequence: CDR1 WSHSY, CDR2 SAAADI. The CDR3 totals 16 residues. This chain's CDR3 is CASTPRGSGTSYEQYF. CDR3 DNA: TGCGCCAGCACTCCCCGGGGTAGCGGGACCTCCTACGAGCAGTACTTC.

This chain links TRBV7-9 with TRBJ2-7; perhaps D is TRBD1 or TRBD2 (5 bases each). The V gene lost 5 bases and the J gene lost 0 bases, with 11 bases spanning the gap. The germline gives CDR1 SEHNR, CDR2 FQNEAQ (reference sequence). The CDR3 runs 14 residues. The CDR3 DNA reads as TGTGCCAGCAGCGTAGAGGGGCTCTCCTACGAGCAGTACTTC. Amino acid sequence: CASSVEGLSYEQYF.

This clone occurred a few times. V gene TRBV7-2 combines with J gene TRBJ2-5; 9 bases map to TRBD1. V lost 5 bases and J lost 5; bases outside the gene matches: 12. CDR3 size: 16 residues. Germline V gene sequence: CDR1 SGHTA, CDR2 FQGNSA. The CDR3 DNA follows: TGTGCCAGCAGCCTTTCCACGACAGGGGGATTGGAGACCCAGTACTTC. It translates to CASSLSTTGGLETQYF. Looking up the rest from reference TRBV7-2 and TRBJ2-5 gives the full variable domain: GAGVSQSPSNKVTEKGKDVELRCDPISGHTALYWYRQSLGQGLEFLIYFQGNSAPDKSGLPSDRFSAERTGGSVSTLTIQRTQQEDSAVYLCASSLSTTGGLETQYFGPGTRLLVL.

This chain joins TRBV5-4 and TRBJ2-7, with D perhaps assigned TRBD1 or TRBD2 (5 bases each). Germline V gene lookup returns CDR1 SGHNT and CDR2 YYREEE (reference sequence). The CDR3 totals 12 residues. V was cut by 3 bases and J by 10 bases, with 14 bases left in between. This CDR3 is CASSSGSSPQYF. CDR3 DNA sequence: TGTGCCAGCAGCTCAGGGAGTTCCCCCCAGTACTTC.

The rearrangement uses TRBV6-6 and TRBJ2-7; no clear D. The germline gives CDR1 MNHNY, CDR2 SVGAGI (reference sequence). V was shortened by 7 bases and J by 3 bases, with 13 bases between the two germline ends. The CDR3 runs to 13 residues. CDR3 in amino acids: CASKKPSDYEQYF. CDR3 DNA sequence: TGTGCCAGCAAAAAACCGAGCGACTACGAGCAGTACTTC.

The J gene is TRBJ1-2, the V gene TRBV4-3; D gene uncertain. V was pared by 0 bases and J by 4 bases, with 12 bases between. In germline, CDR1 is LGHNA, CDR2 YSLEER. The CDR3 has 15 amino acids. CDR3 coding DNA: TGCGCCAGCAGCCAAGAGGTGCCGGCGTTCTATGGCTACACCTTC. Translating gives CASSQEVPAFYGYTF.

This chain links TRBV7-3 with TRBJ2-1; D not resolved. The CDR3 sequence is 13 residues long. The V and J ends lost 0 bases and 6 bases respectively, with 6 bases between them. From germline, CDR1 is SGHTA and CDR2 FQGTGA. CDR3 DNA: TGTGCCAGCAGCTTAACCGCGTTCAATGAGCAGTTCTTC. Amino acid sequence: CASSLTAFNEQFF.

The rearrangement links TRBV19 to TRBJ1-5; D unresolved. V lost 6 bases to trimming and J lost 2 bases, with 8 bases between them. There are 13 residues in the CDR3. From germline, CDR1 is LNHDA and CDR2 SQIVND (reference sequence). The CDR3 bases are TGTGCCAGTAGGAAGGTTGGCAATCAGCCCCAGCATTTT. It is translated as CASRKVGNQPQHF.

This clone was recorded only once. J is TRBJ1-3 and V is TRBV15; D is ambiguous. The germline V gene encodes CDR1 LNHNV and CDR2 YYDKDF (reference sequence). V was shortened by 1 base and J by 4 bases, with 8 bases between the two germline ends. The CDR3 sequence is 14 residues long. The CDR3 here is CATSRGVQGNTIYF. The DNA of the CDR3 is TGTGCCACCAGCAGAGGGGTCCAGGGAAACACCATATATTTT.

The V gene is TRBV7-2, the J gene TRBJ2-5, with 12 bases lining up with TRBD2. The CDR3 length is 15 residues. The V gene's germline CDR1 is SGHTA and CDR2 FQGNSA. V lost 5 bases, J lost 3 bases, and 4 bases stayed unmatched. This CDR3 reads CASSNRLAGEETQYF. The CDR3 nucleotides are TGTGCCAGCAGCAACAGACTAGCGGGGGAAGAGACCCAGTACTTC. Looking up the rest from reference TRBV7-2 and TRBJ2-5 gives the full variable domain: GAGVSQSPSNKVTEKGKDVELRCDPISGHTALYWYRQSLGQGLEFLIYFQGNSAPDKSGLPSDRFSAERTGGSVSTLTIQRTQQEDSAVYLCASSNRLAGEETQYFGPGTRLLVL.